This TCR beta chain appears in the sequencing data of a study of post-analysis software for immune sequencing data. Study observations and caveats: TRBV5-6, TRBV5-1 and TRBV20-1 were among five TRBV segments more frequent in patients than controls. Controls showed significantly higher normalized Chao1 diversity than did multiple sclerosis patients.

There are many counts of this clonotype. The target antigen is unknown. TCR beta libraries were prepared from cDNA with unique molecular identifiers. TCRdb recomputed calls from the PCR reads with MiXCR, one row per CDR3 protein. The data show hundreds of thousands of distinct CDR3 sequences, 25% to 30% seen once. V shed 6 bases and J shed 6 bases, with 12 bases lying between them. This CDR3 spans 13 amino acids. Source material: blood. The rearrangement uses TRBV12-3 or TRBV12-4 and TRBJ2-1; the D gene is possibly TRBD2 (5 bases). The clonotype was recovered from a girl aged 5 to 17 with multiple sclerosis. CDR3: CASSLSGINEQFF. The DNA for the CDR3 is TGTGCCAGCAGCCTATCGGGGATCAATGAGCAGTTCTTC.